This entry is about one T cell receptor (beta chain). These data are taken from a study of blood T cell repertoires in COVID-19. Data came from immunoSEQ multiplex PCR; TCRdb stores just in-frame clones and leaves some out. Of 80,000 to 100,000 clones listed, approximately 89% are singletons. Deletions cut 3 bases from V and 10 bases from J, with 16 bases between. Germline V CDR1 and CDR2: MNHEY, SMNVEV (reference sequence). The CDR3 runs 14 residues. The genes are TRBV27 and TRBJ2-1; D is ambiguous. Sequencing was done on a sample of peripheral blood. This TCR was recovered from a human donor in a cohort sampled during active COVID-19. CDR3 sequence (DNA): TGTGCCAGCAGTTTTGACCCGGATCAGAGGGAGCAGTTCTTC. The encoded protein is CASSFDPDQREQFF.